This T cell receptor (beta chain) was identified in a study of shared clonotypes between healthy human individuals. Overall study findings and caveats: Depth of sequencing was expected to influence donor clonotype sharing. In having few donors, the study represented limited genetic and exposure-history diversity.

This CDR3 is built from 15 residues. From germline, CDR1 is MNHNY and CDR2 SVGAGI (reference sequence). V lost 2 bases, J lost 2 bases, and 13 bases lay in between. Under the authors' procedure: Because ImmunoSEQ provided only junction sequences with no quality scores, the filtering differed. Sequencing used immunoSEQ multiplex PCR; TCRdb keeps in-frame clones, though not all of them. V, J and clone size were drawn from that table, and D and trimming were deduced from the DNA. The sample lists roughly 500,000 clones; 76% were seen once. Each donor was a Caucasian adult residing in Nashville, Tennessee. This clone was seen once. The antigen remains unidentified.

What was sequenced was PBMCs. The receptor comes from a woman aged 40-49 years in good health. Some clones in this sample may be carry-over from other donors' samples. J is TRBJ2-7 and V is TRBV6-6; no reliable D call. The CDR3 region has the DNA TGTGCCAGCAGTTACGGTGGGGTTCCTACCTACGAGCAGTACTTC. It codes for CASSYGGVPTYEQYF.